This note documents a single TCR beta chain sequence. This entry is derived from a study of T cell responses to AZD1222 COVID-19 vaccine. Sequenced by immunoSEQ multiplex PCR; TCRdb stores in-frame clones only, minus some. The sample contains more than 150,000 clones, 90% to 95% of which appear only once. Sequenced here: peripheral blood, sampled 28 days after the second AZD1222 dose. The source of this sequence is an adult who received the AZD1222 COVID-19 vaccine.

The CDR3 loop reads CASRIRLGSEQYF. The CDR3 region has the DNA TGTGCCAGCAGAATCAGACTAGGATCCGAGCAGTACTTC. The chain links TRBV2 to TRBJ2-7, with a possible D match to TRBD2 (6 bases). The CDR3 spans 13 residues. The germline V gene encodes CDR1 SNHLY and CDR2 FYNNEI. V lost 6 bases to trimming and J lost 6 bases, with 15 bases between them.